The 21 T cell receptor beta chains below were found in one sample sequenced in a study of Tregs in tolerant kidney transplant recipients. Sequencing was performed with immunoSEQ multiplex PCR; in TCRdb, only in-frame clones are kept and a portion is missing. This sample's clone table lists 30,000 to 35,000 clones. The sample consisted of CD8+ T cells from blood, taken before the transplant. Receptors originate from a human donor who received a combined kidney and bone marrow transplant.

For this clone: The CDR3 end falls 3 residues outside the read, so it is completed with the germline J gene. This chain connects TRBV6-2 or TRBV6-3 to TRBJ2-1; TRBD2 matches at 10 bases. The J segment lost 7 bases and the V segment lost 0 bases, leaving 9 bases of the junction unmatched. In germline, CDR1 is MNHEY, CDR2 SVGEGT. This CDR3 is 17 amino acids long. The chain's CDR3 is CASSYSPLAGAGNEQFF. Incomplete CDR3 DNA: TGTGCCAGCAGTTACTCGCCGCTAGCGGGAGCGGGGAATGAG.

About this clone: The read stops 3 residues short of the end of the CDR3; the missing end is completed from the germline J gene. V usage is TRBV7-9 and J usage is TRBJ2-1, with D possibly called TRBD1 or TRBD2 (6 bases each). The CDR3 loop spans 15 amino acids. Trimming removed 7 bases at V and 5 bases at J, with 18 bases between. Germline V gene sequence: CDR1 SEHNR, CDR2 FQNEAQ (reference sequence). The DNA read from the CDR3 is TGTGCCAGCACCCACCCGGAGGGGGTTAACAATGAG. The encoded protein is CASTHPEGVNNE. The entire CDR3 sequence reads CASTHPEGVNNEQFF.

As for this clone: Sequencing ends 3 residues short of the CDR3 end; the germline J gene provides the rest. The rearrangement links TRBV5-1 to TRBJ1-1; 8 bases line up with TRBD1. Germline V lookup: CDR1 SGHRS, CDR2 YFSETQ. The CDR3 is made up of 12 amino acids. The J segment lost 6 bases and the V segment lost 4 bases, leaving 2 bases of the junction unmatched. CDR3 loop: CASSATGAEAFF. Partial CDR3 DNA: TGCGCCAGCAGCGCGACAGGGGCTGAA.

CDR3 in amino acids: CASSFSLTYGYTF. Incomplete CDR3 DNA: TGCGCCAGCAGCTTTTCTCTCACTTATGGC. J is TRBJ1-2 and V is TRBV5-1; D is unresolved. The CDR3 is cut off 3 residues early in the read; its end comes from the germline J gene. CDR3 length: 13 amino acids. CDR1 SGHRS and CDR2 YFSETQ come from the germline V gene. V was pared by 2 bases and J by 5 bases, with 10 bases between.

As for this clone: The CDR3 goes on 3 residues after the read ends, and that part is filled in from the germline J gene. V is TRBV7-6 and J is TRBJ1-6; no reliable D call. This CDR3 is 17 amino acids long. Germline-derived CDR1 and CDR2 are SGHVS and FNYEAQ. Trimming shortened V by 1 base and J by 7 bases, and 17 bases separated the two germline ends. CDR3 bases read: TGTGCCAGCAGCTTAGGCGATTTACGAACGGGGAATTCACCC. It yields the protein CASSLGDLRTGNSP. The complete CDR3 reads CASSLGDLRTGNSPLHF. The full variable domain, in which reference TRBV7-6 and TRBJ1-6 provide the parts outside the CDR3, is GAGVSQSPRYKVTKRGQDVALRCDPISGHVSLYWYRQALGQGPEFLTYFNYEAQQDKSGLPNDRFSAERPEGSISTLTIQRTEQRDSAMYRCASSLGDLRTGNSPLHFGNGTRLTVT.

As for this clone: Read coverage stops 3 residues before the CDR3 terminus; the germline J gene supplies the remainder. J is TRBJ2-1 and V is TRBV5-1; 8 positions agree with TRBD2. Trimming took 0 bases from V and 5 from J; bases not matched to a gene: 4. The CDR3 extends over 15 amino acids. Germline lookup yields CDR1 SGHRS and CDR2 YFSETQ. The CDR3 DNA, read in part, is TGCGCCAGCAGCTTGGTAGCGGGAAACGACAATGAG. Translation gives CASSLVAGNDNE. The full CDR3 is CASSLVAGNDNEQFF.

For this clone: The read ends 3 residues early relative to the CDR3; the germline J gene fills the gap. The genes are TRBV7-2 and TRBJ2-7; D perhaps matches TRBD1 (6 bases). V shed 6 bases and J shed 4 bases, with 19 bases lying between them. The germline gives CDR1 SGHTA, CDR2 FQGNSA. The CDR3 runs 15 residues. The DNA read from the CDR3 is TGTGCCAGCAGTCCTCAGGGGTCCCCTTGGTACGAG. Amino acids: CASSPQGSPWYE. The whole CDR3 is CASSPQGSPWYEQYF.

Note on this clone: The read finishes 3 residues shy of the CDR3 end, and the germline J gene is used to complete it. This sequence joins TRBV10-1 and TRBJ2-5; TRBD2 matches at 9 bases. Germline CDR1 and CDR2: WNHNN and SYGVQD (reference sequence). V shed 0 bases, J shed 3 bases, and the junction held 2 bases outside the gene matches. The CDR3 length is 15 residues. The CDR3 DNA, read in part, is TGCGCCAGCAGTGAGTCGGTAGCGGGGGAAGAGACC. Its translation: CASSESVAGEET. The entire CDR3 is CASSESVAGEETQYF.

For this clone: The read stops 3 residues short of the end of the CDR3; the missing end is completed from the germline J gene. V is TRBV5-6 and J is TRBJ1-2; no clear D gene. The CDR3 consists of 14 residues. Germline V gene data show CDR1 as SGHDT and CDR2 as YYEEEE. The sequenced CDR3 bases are TGTGCCAGCAGCTTGGCCGAGGTTCTTGGCGGC. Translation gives CASSLAEVLGG. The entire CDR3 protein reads CASSLAEVLGGYTF. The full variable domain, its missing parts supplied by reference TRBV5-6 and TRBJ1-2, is DAGVTQSPTHLIKTRGQQVTLRCSPKSGHDTVSWYQQALGQGPQFIFQYYEEEERQRGNFPDRFSGHQFPNYSSELNVNALLLGDSALYLCASSLAEVLGGYTFGSGTRLTVV.

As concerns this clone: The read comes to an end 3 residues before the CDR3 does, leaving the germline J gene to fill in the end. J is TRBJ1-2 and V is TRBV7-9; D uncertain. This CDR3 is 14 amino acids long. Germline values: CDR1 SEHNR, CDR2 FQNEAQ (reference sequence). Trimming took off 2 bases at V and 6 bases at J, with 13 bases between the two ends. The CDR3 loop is CASSLPPHSDGYTF. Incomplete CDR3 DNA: TGTGCCAGCAGCTTACCACCCCACAGTGATGGC.

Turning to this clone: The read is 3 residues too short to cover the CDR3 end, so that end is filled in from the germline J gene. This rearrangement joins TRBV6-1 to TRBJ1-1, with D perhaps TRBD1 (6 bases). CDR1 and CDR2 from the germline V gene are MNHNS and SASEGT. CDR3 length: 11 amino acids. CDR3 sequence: CASSGTGHAFF. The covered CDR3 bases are TGTGCCAGCAGTGGTACAGGGCAT.

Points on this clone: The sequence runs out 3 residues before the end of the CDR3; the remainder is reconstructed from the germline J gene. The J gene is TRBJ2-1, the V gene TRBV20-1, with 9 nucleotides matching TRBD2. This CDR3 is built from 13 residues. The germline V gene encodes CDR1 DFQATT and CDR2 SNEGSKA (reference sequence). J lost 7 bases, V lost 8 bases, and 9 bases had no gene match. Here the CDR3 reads CSNPRGGGNEQFF. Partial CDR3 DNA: TGCAGTAATCCGCGGGGGGGCGGTAATGAG.

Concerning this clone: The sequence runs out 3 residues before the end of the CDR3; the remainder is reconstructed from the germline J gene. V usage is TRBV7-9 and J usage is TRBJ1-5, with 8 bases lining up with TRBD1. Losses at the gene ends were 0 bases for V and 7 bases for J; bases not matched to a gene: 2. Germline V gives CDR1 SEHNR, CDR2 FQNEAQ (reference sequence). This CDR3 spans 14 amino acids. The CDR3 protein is CASSLAAGGQPQHF. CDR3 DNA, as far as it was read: TGTGCCAGCAGCTTAGCGGCAGGGGGCCAGCCC.

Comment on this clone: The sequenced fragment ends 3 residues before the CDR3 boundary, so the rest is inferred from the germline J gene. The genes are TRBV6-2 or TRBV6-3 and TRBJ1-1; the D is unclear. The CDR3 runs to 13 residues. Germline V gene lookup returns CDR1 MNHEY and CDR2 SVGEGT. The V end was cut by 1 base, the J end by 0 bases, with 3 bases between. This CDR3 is CASSYFVNTEAFF. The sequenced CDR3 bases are TGTGCCAGCAGTTACTTCGTGAACACTGAA.

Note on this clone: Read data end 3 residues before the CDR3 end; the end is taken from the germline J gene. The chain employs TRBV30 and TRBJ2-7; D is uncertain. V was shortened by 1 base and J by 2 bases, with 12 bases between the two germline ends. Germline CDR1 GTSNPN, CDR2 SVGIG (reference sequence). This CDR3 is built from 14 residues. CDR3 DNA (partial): TGTGCCTGGAGTGAGTGGGCCGCAACCTACGAG. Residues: CAWSEWAATYE. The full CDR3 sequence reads CAWSEWAATYEQYF.

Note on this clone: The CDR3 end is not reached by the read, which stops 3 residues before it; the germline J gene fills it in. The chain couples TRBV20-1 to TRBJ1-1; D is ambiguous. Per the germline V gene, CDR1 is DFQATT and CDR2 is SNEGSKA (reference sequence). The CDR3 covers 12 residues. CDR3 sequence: CSASPQPRAAFF. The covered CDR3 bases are TGCAGTGCTAGCCCCCAACCGAGAGCA.

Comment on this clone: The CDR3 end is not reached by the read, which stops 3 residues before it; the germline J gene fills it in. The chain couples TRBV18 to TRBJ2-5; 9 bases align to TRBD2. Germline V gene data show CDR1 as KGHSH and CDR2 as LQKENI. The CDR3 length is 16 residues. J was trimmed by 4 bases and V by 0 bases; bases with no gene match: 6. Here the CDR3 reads CASSPPSGGMLETQYF. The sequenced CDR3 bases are TGTGCCAGCTCACCACCGAGCGGGGGGATGTTAGAGACC.

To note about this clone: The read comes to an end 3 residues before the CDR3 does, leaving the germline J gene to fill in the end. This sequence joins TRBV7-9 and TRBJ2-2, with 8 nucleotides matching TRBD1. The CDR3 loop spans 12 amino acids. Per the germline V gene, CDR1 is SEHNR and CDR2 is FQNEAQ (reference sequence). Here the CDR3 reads CASSLAGTGLFF. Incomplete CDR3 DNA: TGTGCCAGCAGCTTAGCCGGGACAGGG.

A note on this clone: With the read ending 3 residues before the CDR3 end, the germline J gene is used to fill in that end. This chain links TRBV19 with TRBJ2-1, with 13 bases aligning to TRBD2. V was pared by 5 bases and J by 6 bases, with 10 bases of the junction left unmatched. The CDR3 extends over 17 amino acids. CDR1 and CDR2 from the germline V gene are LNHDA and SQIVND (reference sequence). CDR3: CASSFLPGTSGINEQFF. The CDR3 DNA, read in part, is TGTGCCAGTAGTTTTCTTCCCGGGACTAGCGGGATCAATGAG.

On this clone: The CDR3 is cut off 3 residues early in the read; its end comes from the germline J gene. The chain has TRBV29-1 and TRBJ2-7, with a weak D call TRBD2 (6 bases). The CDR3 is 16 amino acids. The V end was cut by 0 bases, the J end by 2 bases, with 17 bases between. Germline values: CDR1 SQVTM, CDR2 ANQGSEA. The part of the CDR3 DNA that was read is TGCAGCGTTGAAGATCGGGCGGGGCATAGCACCTACGAG. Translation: CSVEDRAGHSTYE. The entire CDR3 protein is CSVEDRAGHSTYEQYF.

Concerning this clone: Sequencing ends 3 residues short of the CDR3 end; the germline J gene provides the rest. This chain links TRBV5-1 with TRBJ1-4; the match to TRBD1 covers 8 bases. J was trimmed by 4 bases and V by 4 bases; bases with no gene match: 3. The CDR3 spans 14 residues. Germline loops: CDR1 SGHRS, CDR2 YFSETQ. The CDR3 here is CASSLGQDNEKLFF. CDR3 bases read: TGCGCCAGCAGCCTGGGACAGGATAATGAAAAA.